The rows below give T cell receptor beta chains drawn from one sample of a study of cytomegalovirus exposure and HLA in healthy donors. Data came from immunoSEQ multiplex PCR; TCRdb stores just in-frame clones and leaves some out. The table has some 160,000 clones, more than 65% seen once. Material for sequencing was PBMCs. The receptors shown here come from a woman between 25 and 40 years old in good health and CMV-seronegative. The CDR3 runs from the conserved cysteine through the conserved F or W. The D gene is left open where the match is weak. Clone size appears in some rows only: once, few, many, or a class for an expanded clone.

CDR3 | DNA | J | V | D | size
CASSFLGEINQPQHF | TGCGCCAGCAGCTTTCTTGGGGAGATAAATCAGCCCCAGCATTTT | TRBJ1-5 | TRBV5-1 | . | once
CASSSLQDGYTF | TGTGCCAGCAGTAGCTTACAGGATGGCTACACCTTC | TRBJ1-2 | TRBV27 | . | once
CASSYGTNYNEQFF | TGTGCCAGCAGTTACGGGACTAATTACAATGAGCAGTTCTTC | TRBJ2-1 | TRBV6-6 | TRBD2 | .
CASSQTTGFEFF | TGTGCCAGCAGCCAGACGACAGGGTTCGAGTTCTTC | TRBJ2-1 | TRBV7-9 | TRBD1 | few
CASSPPLGAREDTEAFF | TGTGCCAGCAGCCCCCCCTTAGGCGCCAGGGAGGACACTGAAGCTTTCTTT | TRBJ1-1 | TRBV5-6 | . | .
CASSPLSGSRPSTDTQYF | TGTGCCAGCAGCCCCCTTAGCGGGAGTAGACCTAGCACAGATACGCAGTATTTT | TRBJ2-3 | TRBV14 | TRBD2 | few
CASSVGGGGTDTQYF | TGTGCCAGCAGCGTAGGTGGGGGGGGAACAGATACGCAGTATTTT | TRBJ2-3 | TRBV7-9 | TRBD2 | .
CASSIRDRQGPRWEQYF | TGTGCCAGCAGCATAAGAGATCGACAGGGCCCTCGCTGGGAGCAGTACTTC | TRBJ2-7 | TRBV21-1 | . | .
CSVEGAGGGIAADTQYF | TGCAGCGTTGAAGGGGCGGGGGGCGGCATTGCTGCAGATACGCAGTATTTT | TRBJ2-3 | TRBV29-1 | TRBD2 | .
CASSQDGGGGTSTDTQYF | TGTGCCAGCAGCCAAGATGGGGGAGGGGGAACTAGCACAGATACGCAGTATTTT | TRBJ2-3 | TRBV4-2 | . | .
CASSLFTRADTQYF | TGTGCCAGCAGCTTGTTCACGAGGGCAGATACGCAGTATTTT | TRBJ2-3 | TRBV5-5 | . | .
CASSTGSNSNQPQHF | TGTGCCAGCAGCACAGGGTCCAATAGCAATCAGCCCCAGCATTTT | TRBJ1-5 | TRBV5-8 | . | .
CASSQRGGVQETQYF | TGCGCCAGCAGCCAGCGGGGGGGGGTCCAAGAGACCCAGTACTTC | TRBJ2-5 | TRBV4-3 | TRBD2 | .
CASAPGLALHEQYF | TGTGCCAGCGCCCCGGGACTAGCGTTGCACGAGCAGTACTTC | TRBJ2-7 | TRBV27 | TRBD2 | few
CASSASGGLGEQYF | TGCGCCAGCAGTGCTTCGGGAGGCCTAGGCGAGCAGTACTTC | TRBJ2-7 | TRBV5-1 | TRBD2 | .
CASSFYPYEQYF | TGTGCCAGCAGTTTCTACCCCTACGAGCAGTACTTC | TRBJ2-7 | TRBV28 | . | .
CASSPRLAGDSYEQYF | TGTGCCAGCTCACCACGACTAGCGGGAGACTCCTACGAGCAGTACTTC | TRBJ2-7 | TRBV18 | TRBD2 | .
CASSFRPGYEQYF | TGTGCCAGCAGCTTTCGTCCCGGCTACGAGCAGTACTTC | TRBJ2-7 | TRBV5-4 | . | .
CAIRTGWDTEAFF | TGTGCCATCAGGACAGGTTGGGACACTGAAGCTTTCTTT | TRBJ1-1 | TRBV10-3 | . | .
CASSVGPGPYEQYF | TGTGCCAGCAGTGTGGGGCCGGGCCCCTACGAGCAGTACTTC | TRBJ2-7 | TRBV11-1 | . | .
CASSIVRGTDTQYF | TGTGCCAGTAGTATAGTCAGGGGGACAGATACGCAGTATTTT | TRBJ2-3 | TRBV19 | TRBD1 | once
CASSLEGGSTYEQYF | TGTGCCAGCAGCTTAGAGGGCGGGAGTACGTACGAGCAGTACTTC | TRBJ2-7 | TRBV7-2 | TRBD2 | few
CASSYPSGGGETQYF | TGTGCCAGCAGTTACCCTAGCGGGGGGGGAGAGACCCAGTACTTC | TRBJ2-5 | TRBV2 | TRBD2 | once
CAWRGQGNSPLHF | TGTGCCTGGAGGGGACAGGGTAATTCACCCCTCCACTTT | TRBJ1-6 | TRBV30 | TRBD1 | .
CASSTSGDNSPLHF | TGTGCCAGCAGTACCTCAGGGGATAATTCACCCCTCCACTTT | TRBJ1-6 | TRBV6-5 | . | few
CASTAFRDRSNEKLFF | TGTGCCAGCACCGCCTTCCGGGACAGGAGTAATGAAAAACTGTTTTTT | TRBJ1-4 | TRBV28 | TRBD1 | .
CASSVGDYGYTF | TGTGCCAGCAGCGTGGGAGACTATGGCTACACCTTC | TRBJ1-2 | TRBV9 | . | once
CASSYSRDRARYEQYF | TGTGCCAGCAGTTACTCGCGGGACAGGGCGAGATACGAGCAGTACTTC | TRBJ2-7 | TRBV6-5 | TRBD1 | .
CASSSSGAVTEQYF | TGTGCCAGCAGCTCCAGCGGGGCGGTGACCGAGCAGTACTTC | TRBJ2-7 | TRBV9 | TRBD2 | once
CASSLPEYNEQFF | TGCGCCAGCAGCTTGCCCGAGTACAATGAGCAGTTCTTC | TRBJ2-1 | TRBV5-1 | . | .
CAWAGDTEAFF | TGTGCCTGGGCAGGGGACACTGAAGCTTTCTTT | TRBJ1-1 | TRBV30 | . | .
CASSHKLAGADTQYF | TGTGCCAGCAGCCACAAACTAGCGGGAGCAGATACGCAGTATTTT | TRBJ2-3 | TRBV5-8 | TRBD2 | .
CASSQDRQNSPLHF | TGTGCCAGCAGCCAAGACAGGCAAAATTCACCCCTCCACTTT | TRBJ1-6 | TRBV4-2 | . | .
CSARLSTEAFF | TGCAGTGCTAGATTATCCACTGAAGCTTTCTTT | TRBJ1-1 | TRBV20-1 | . | .
CASSLTTYNEQFF | TGTGCCAGTAGTTTAACTACCTACAATGAGCAGTTCTTC | TRBJ2-1 | TRBV19 | . | .
CAWGGQGGSYGYTF | TGTGCCTGGGGGGGGCAGGGGGGTTCCTATGGCTACACCTTC | TRBJ1-2 | TRBV30 | TRBD1 | .
CASSRRTSGSPDTQYF | TGTGCCAGCAGCCGACGGACTAGCGGGAGCCCAGATACGCAGTATTTT | TRBJ2-3 | TRBV7-6 | TRBD2 | .
CSVDFRGGYNEQFF | TGCAGCGTTGATTTCCGCGGGGGATACAATGAGCAGTTCTTC | TRBJ2-1 | TRBV29-1 | TRBD2 | .
CASSFEPGTTNEKLFF | TGCGCCAGCAGCTTTGAGCCAGGAACAACTAATGAAAAACTGTTTTTT | TRBJ1-4 | TRBV5-1 | . | .
CSVHRGNRGYNEQFF | TGCAGCGTTCACCGGGGGAATAGAGGCTACAATGAGCAGTTCTTC | TRBJ2-1 | TRBV29-1 | . | .